The TCR beta chain described here comes from a study of cytomegalovirus exposure and HLA in healthy donors. Study-level findings and limits: Published work reported that the classifier diagnosed cytomegalovirus status with high specificity and sensitivity. The authors enumerated 150 to 200 TCR beta chains as linked to cytomegalovirus. Presence/absence analyses assumed roughly uniform sequencing depth across donors.

Germline lookup yields CDR1 SNHLY and CDR2 FYNNEI. The CDR3 totals 13 residues. The ends were cut back, 4 bases at V and 5 bases at J, with 9 bases in the middle. About this clone: Its antigen is not known.

The PCR made use of 60 Vbeta and 13 Jbeta primers. Assay: immunoSEQ multiplex PCR; the TCRdb copy retains only in-frame clones and omits some. The sample contains approximately 150,000 clones, 71% of which appear only once. The sample was PBMCs. The rearrangement uses TRBV2 and TRBJ1-5, with TRBD1 as a possible D gene (5 bases). The receptor comes from a woman aged 30 to 39 in good health and CMV-seronegative. The CDR3 reads CASSVWGDQPQHF. Written as DNA, the CDR3 is TGTGCCAGCAGTGTGTGGGGGGATCAGCCCCAGCATTTT.